This TCR beta chain was documented in a study of blood T cell repertoires in COVID-19 (dated by TCRdb to between 2020 and 2021). About the study as a whole: The collaborator samples originated in the United States, Italy and Spain and spanned the acute and convalescent phases of COVID-19. The prospective study material was composed of cDNA or gDNA derived from T cells, B-cell-depleted T cells, or PBMCs. Deeply sampled blood TCRbeta repertoires from subjects exposed to, actively infected with, or recovered from COVID-19 were included in the dataset. The repertoires were made available in a free public database intended to serve as a resource for research on the immune response to SARS-CoV-2. Samples came from the ongoing ImmuneRACE study (first 160 participants) plus 1,254 subjects from 6 global collaborators. A de-identified subject ID, COVID-19 status, age in years and sex were almost always included in the sample metadata. HLA class I and class II types, where available, came from metadata supplied by the sample provider rather than from assay-based typing.

TCRbeta CDR3 regions were amplified from genomic DNA using the immunoSEQ Assay, a bias-controlled multiplex PCR. The paper's processing steps were these. The number of nucleated cells in each sample was estimated by amplification of reference gene primers within the assay. To quantify the absolute abundance of each unique TCRbeta CDR3 rearrangement, sequence reads were collapsed and filtered. For each sample, productive Simpson clonality was calculated as the square root of Simpson's diversity index over productive rearrangements. Drawn from immuneACCESS, this table holds only the in-frame rearrangements with V and J called that TCRdb kept. Clones are partly lost; checked studies trace under half to an unresolved V gene and leave the rest unexplained. The V and J calls and clone size are taken from that table; D and trimming were inferred from the DNA. The sample has approximately 150,000 clones on record, approximately 84% of them singletons. The ten largest clones take up around 5% of the sample.

Notes on this clone: The specificity of this receptor is unknown. No quality values exist for individual bases; no much larger clone is one base distant.

Relative to germline, V is missing 4 bases and J is missing 7 bases, with 6 bases of the junction outside any gene match. The CDR3 covers 15 residues, taking in both the cysteine and the phenylalanine. Solely the CDR3 DNA is kept, with 45 bases framed from the first base. CDR1 and CDR2, per the germline V gene (reference sequence), are LGHDT and YNNKEL. Paper-wide results and their limitations: The quantity of clinical and demographic metadata differed by source and by participant and was supplied without curation.

At one collaborating source in Seattle, patients were enrolled during active infection and were followed longitudinally through the course of disease. The collaborating institutions used their own protocols to collect whole blood in K2EDTA tubes. Collaborator samples were shipped for TCRbeta analysis as frozen whole blood, isolated PBMCs, or DNA extracted from either sample type. What was sequenced was peripheral blood. The clonotype was recovered from a woman aged 45-65 years with COVID-19, enrolled during active disease. Recombination linked TRBV3-1 (or the pseudogene TRBV3-2) to TRBJ1-5; TRBD1 aligns with 11 central bases. The nucleotide sequence reads TGTGCCAGCAGCCTTGGACAGGGGGCGCCCCAGCCCCAGCATTTT. Its translation reads: CASSLGQGAPQPQHF.